These T cell receptor beta chains were read from a single sample in a study of metastatic and nonmetastatic thyroid tumors. MiXCR re-clonotyped the PCR reads for TCRdb. The sample records some 8,400 clones, over 35% being singletons. What was sequenced was tumor tissue. The receptors originated from a male donor with papillary thyroid cancer or a benign thyroid nodule (not recorded which). Some clones in this sample may be carry-over from other donors' samples. Both conserved end residues are part of each CDR3. The D gene is left open where the match is weak. Clone size is stated in some rows and not others, as once, few, many or a class when expanded.

V gene,clone size,J gene,D gene,CDR3 DNA,CDR3 protein
TRBV28,NA,TRBJ2-5,TRBD1,TGTGCCAGCAGTTTATATACAGGGGGAGAAGAGACCCAGTACTTC,CASSLYTGGEETQYF
TRBV2,medium-sized,TRBJ1-5,NA,TGTGCCACCGCTCGGGGGGCGCCCAATCAGCCCCAGCATTTT,CATARGAPNQPQHF
TRBV5-1,NA,TRBJ2-3,NA,TGCGCCAGCAGCTCCGCAGGAGATACAGATACGCAGTATTTT,CASSSAGDTDTQYF
TRBV2,medium-sized,TRBJ2-7,NA,TGTGCCAGCAGTGAAGAATACGAGCAGTACTTC,CASSEEYEQYF
TRBV11-2,NA,TRBJ2-7,NA,TGTGCCAGCAGCTTTGTCGGGCATTTTAACCGCTACGAGCAGTACTTC,CASSFVGHFNRYEQYF
TRBV11-2,NA,TRBJ1-2,NA,TGTGCCAGCAGCTTAGGGGGCAAACTTGGCTACACCTTC,CASSLGGKLGYTF
TRBV6-1,NA,TRBJ1-2,TRBD1,TGTGCCAGCAGTACGACAGGGTATTTTGTCTACACCTTC,CASSTTGYFVYTF
TRBV7-2,NA,TRBJ1-2,TRBD1,TGTGCCAGCAGCGACAGGGGTGTGGGCTATGGCTACACCTTC,CASSDRGVGYGYTF
TRBV28,NA,TRBJ2-5,TRBD2,TGTGCCAGCAGTCACGGGACTAGCGGAGGAGAGACCCAGTACTTC,CASSHGTSGGETQYF
TRBV5-1,NA,TRBJ2-1,NA,TGCGCCAGCAGCACGGAACAGGTTGCCAGGGGCGATGAGCAGTTCTTC,CASSTEQVARGDEQFF
TRBV15,NA,TRBJ1-2,NA,TGTGCCACCAGCAGAGATATCCAGGGCGGGGGCTACACCTTC,CATSRDIQGGGYTF
TRBV11-1,NA,TRBJ2-7,TRBD1,TGTGCCAGCAGCAACCGGGACAGCCTTCTCCACGAGCAGTACTTC,CASSNRDSLLHEQYF
TRBV19,few,TRBJ1-1,TRBD1,TGTGCCAGTAGTATCGGGACAGGGAATAAAGCTTTCTTT,CASSIGTGNKAFF
TRBV28,NA,TRBJ2-7,NA,TGTGCCAGCCAACTAGGGGGACCCTACGAGCAGTACTTC,CASQLGGPYEQYF
TRBV20-1,NA,TRBJ1-1,TRBD1,TGCAGTGCTAGAGACAGGGGGCGCGGGACTGAAGCTTTCTTT,CSARDRGRGTEAFF
TRBV27,few,TRBJ2-1,NA,TGTGCCAGCAGTTTCAAGCCGTATGAGCAGTTCTTC,CASSFKPYEQFF
TRBV6-2/TRBV6-3,NA,TRBJ2-7,TRBD2,TGTGCCAGCAGACCCACGCAAGCGGGAGGGTACCACGAGCAGTACTTC,CASRPTQAGGYHEQYF
TRBV27,NA,TRBJ2-6,TRBD1,TGTGCCAGCAGTTTGGAGGGACAGGGATCCTCTGGGGCCAACTTCCTGACTTTC,CASSLEGQGSSGANFLTF
TRBV5-1,few,TRBJ1-2,TRBD1,TGCGCCAGAGGCTTGGACACAGGGGCCTGGAGCTACACCTTC,CARGLDTGAWSYTF
TRBV10-2,medium-sized,TRBJ2-3,NA,TGCGCCAGCAGCTCCACAGATACGCAGTATTTT,CASSSTDTQYF
TRBV20-1,NA,TRBJ1-2,NA,TGCAGTGCCCCCTTCGTGCAGAGCTATGGCTACACCTTC,CSAPFVQSYGYTF
TRBV7-9,NA,TRBJ2-7,NA,TGTGCCAGCAGTCTTACAAGCGGTCCAACCTACGAGCAGTACTTC,CASSLTSGPTYEQYF
TRBV20-1,NA,TRBJ2-2,NA,TGCAGTGCTAATCCAGCGAACACCGGGGAGCTGTTTTTT,CSANPANTGELFF
TRBV30,NA,TRBJ2-7,NA,TGTGCCCTGGATCGAGAGCAGGGAGAGAAGCAGTACTTC,CALDREQGEKQYF
TRBV5-5,medium-sized,TRBJ2-5,NA,TGTGCCAGCAGCCGTGGGAGAGGGGAGATTCAAGAGACCCAGTACTTC,CASSRGRGEIQETQYF
TRBV28,medium-sized,TRBJ1-2,NA,TGTGCCAGCAGTCCGACAGCCGTAACTTCTAACTATGGCTACACCTTC,CASSPTAVTSNYGYTF
TRBV5-1,NA,TRBJ1-5,NA,TGCGCCAGCACCATGATCCCCCCTCTCGATGGATCTTATAGCAATCAGCCCCAGCATTTT,CASTMIPPLDGSYSNQPQHF
TRBV5-1,NA,TRBJ2-7,NA,TGCGGCAGCAGCTTGGATAAGCCCTTCTCCTACGAGCAGTACTTC,CGSSLDKPFSYEQYF
TRBV13,NA,TRBJ2-7,NA,TGTGCCAGCAGCTTCAACGGCAGACTCTACGAGCAGTACTTC,CASSFNGRLYEQYF
TRBV28,NA,TRBJ2-7,NA,TGTGCCAGCAATCGTAACAGGGGGGGGGCGGGAGCTTACTACGAGCAGTACTTC,CASNRNRGGAGAYYEQYF
TRBV7-3,NA,TRBJ2-3,NA,TGTGCCAGCAGCTTGAGGCCAAGGGATACGCAGTATTTT,CASSLRPRDTQYF
TRBV20-1,NA,TRBJ1-1,TRBD1,TGCAGTGCTAGTAAATCTGGGACAGGATCCCACACTGAAGCTTTCTTT,CSASKSGTGSHTEAFF
TRBV5-1,NA,TRBJ1-2,NA,TGCGCCAGCAGATCGATGGGGGGGTATGGCTACACCTTC,CASRSMGGYGYTF
TRBV30,NA,TRBJ1-1,NA,TGTGCCTGGAGAGACGACCCTAACTCTGAAGCTTTCTTT,CAWRDDPNSEAFF
TRBV6-8,once,TRBJ1-2,NA,TGTGCCAGCAGTTACCTTGGGATAACTAATGGCTACACCTTC,CASSYLGITNGYTF
TRBV5-1,few,TRBJ2-3,NA,TGCGCCAGCAGCTTACGTTACCCGGACAGCACAGATACGCAGTATTTT,CASSLRYPDSTDTQYF
TRBV6-2/TRBV6-3,NA,TRBJ2-1,TRBD1,TGTGCCAGCAATCCCGGGACAGCCTACAATGAGCAGTTCTTC,CASNPGTAYNEQFF
TRBV7-9,few,TRBJ2-7,NA,TGTGCCAGCAGCTCCGACACTCTCGAGCAGTACTTC,CASSSDTLEQYF
TRBV2,NA,TRBJ1-2,TRBD1,TGTGCCAGCAGCGGTCGGGACAGGGGATTTGGCGGCTACACCTTC,CASSGRDRGFGGYTF
TRBV2,many,TRBJ2-4,NA,TGTGCCAGCAGTCCCCAACGGGCTGATCTAGCCAAAAACATTCAGTACTTC,CASSPQRADLAKNIQYF
TRBV11-1,NA,TRBJ1-2,TRBD1,TGTGCCAGCAGCTTAAGGGGGCATTATGGCTACACCTTC,CASSLRGHYGYTF
TRBV6-5,few,TRBJ2-5,TRBD1,TGTGCCAGCAGTTACGCCGGGACAGGGGAAGAGACCCAGTACTTC,CASSYAGTGEETQYF
TRBV28,few,TRBJ2-1,TRBD2,TGTGCCAGCAACCCTGGAGTAGCGGGCTACTACAATGAGCAGTTCTTC,CASNPGVAGYYNEQFF
TRBV3-1,NA,TRBJ1-4,TRBD1,TGTGCCAGCAGCCAAGCCCTCCGGGACAGGGATGAAAAACTGTTTTTT,CASSQALRDRDEKLFF
TRBV12-3/TRBV12-4,NA,TRBJ1-2,NA,TGTGTCAGCACCCGACATGGCTATGGCTACACCTTC,CVSTRHGYGYTF
TRBV3-1,once,TRBJ2-7,NA,TGTGCCAGCAGCCGCGATAGCGGCTACGAGCAGTACTTC,CASSRDSGYEQYF
TRBV20-1,few,TRBJ2-1,TRBD2,TGCAGTGCTGCTGCCCGACTAGCGGGAGGCAATGAGCAGTTCTTC,CSAAARLAGGNEQFF
TRBV20-1,NA,TRBJ1-1,NA,TGCAGTGCTAGTTCGGGGAACACTGAAGCTTTCTTT,CSASSGNTEAFF
TRBV7-2,few,TRBJ2-1,NA,TGTGCCAGCGGAGCCTTCGACGGTGAGCAGTTCTTC,CASGAFDGEQFF
TRBV11-1,NA,TRBJ2-7,TRBD2,TGTGCCAGCAGCCAGAGCGGGGGAGGAATCTACGAGCAGTACTTC,CASSQSGGGIYEQYF